This is a list of T cell receptor beta chains from one sample in a study of cytomegalovirus exposure and HLA in healthy donors. This table comes from immunoSEQ multiplex PCR, and its TCRdb copy is limited to in-frame clones, with some not included. The top ten hold around 3% of the sample, which has about 120,000 clones, about 83% seen once. Source material: PBMCs. The receptor set was obtained from a woman aged 40 to 49 in good health and CMV-seropositive. CDR3s include the opening cysteine and the closing phenylalanine or tryptophan. The listing skips clone size in some rows; elsewhere it reads once, few, many or a size class.

size | V | CDR3
- | TRBV5-4 | CASSRDTASGNTIYF
- | TRBV2 | CASMKGQALDGNTIYF
once | TRBV11-3 | CASSAEARLPNYEQYF
- | TRBV9 | CASSATIFTGGDEQYF
- | TRBV19 | CASRPDRGTYEQYF
- | TRBV5-4 | CASSPRTEEQYF
- | TRBV19 | CASSSDRGSYGYTF
- | TRBV6-1 | CASSARGTEAFF
- | TRBV5-1 | CASSSEKGSLHF
- | TRBV7-2 | CASSPQVQGDYGYTF
- | TRBV6-1 | CASRVAGGRETQYF
- | TRBV7-8 | CASSLVSQDNSPLHF
few | TRBV20-1 | CSAGKPYGYTF
- | TRBV7-2 | CASTGLAGTYNEQFF
- | TRBV2 | CASSEQPRGSGNTIYF
- | TRBV15 | CATSRSRGSSNEKLFF
- | TRBV6-1 | CASSVYPEAFF
- | TRBV6-5 | CATRQSLYSNQPQHF
once | TRBV18 | CASSRTGPGYGYTF